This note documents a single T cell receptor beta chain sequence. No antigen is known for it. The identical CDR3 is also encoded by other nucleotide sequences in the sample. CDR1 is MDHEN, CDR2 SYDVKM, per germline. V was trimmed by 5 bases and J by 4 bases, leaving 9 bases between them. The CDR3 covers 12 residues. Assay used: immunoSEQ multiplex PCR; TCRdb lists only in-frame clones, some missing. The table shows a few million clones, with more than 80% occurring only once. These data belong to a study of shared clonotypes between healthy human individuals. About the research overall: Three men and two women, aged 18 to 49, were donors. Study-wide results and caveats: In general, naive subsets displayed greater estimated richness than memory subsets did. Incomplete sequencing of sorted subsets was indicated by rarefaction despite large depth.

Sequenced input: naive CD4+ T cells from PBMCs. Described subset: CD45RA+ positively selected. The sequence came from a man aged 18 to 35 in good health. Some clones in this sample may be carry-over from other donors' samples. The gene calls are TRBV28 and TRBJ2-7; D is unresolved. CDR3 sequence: CASSPGGYEQYF. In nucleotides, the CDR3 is TGTGCCAGCAGTCCAGGTGGATACGAGCAGTACTTC.